The 24 T cell receptor beta chains in this list originate from one sample, sequenced in a study of blood T cells in healthy people across ages. A second about 7 to 12 cycle PCR used barcoded and J-beta primers. TCRdb recomputed calls from the 5' RACE reads with MiXCR, one row per CDR3 protein. Among 1.6 million or so distinct CDR3 sequences, about 35% were seen once, and the ten largest hold roughly 12%. Sequenced: blood. These receptors were collected from a woman aged 25 to 39 in good health.

The chain carries TRBV16 and TRBJ1-5; 9 bases agree with TRBD1. This CDR3 spans 16 amino acids. J gave up 4 bases and V 4 bases, and 8 bases lay outside the gene matches. Germline V lookup: CDR1 KGHSY, CDR2 FQNENV. CDR3 nucleotide sequence: TGTGCCAGCAGCCGCACCCAAGGGACAGGGAATCAGCCCCAGCATTTT. Its translation: CASSRTQGTGNQPQHF.

The rearrangement links TRBV9 to TRBJ2-3, with TRBD2 as a possible D gene (6 bases). The CDR3 consists of 15 residues. Per the germline V gene, CDR1 is SGDLS and CDR2 is YYNGEE. The V end was cut by 0 bases, the J end by 1 base, with 9 bases between. The CDR3 region has the DNA TGTGCCAGCAGCGTAGGGTGGGAGGGCACAGATACGCAGTATTTT. This sequence encodes CASSVGWEGTDTQYF.

The chain couples TRBV28 to TRBJ1-2, with 10 nucleotides matching TRBD1. This CDR3 is built from 14 residues. Germline CDR1 MDHEN, CDR2 SYDVKM. V shed 6 bases, J shed 7 bases, and the junction held 8 bases outside the gene matches. The CDR3 nucleotides read TGTGCCAGCAGCCCCGGGACAGGGGAGAGTGGCTACACCTTC. Translating gives CASSPGTGESGYTF.

V is TRBV3-1 and J is TRBJ2-7, with 7 nucleotides matching TRBD2. TRBJ2-5 matches the DNA end more closely, so the J call is doubtful. The germline V gene has CDR1 LGHDT and CDR2 YNNKEL (reference sequence). This CDR3 spans 16 amino acids. CDR3 sequence: CASSQVDLGGGETQYF. The CDR3 region has the DNA TGTGCCAGCAGCCAAGTAGACTTGGGGGGAGGGGAGACCCAGTACTTC.

The CDR3 sequence is CSARRGSARDTQYF. The CDR3 nucleotides are TGCAGTGCTAGAAGAGGGAGCGCTCGGGATACGCAGTATTTT. V gene TRBV20-1 combines with J gene TRBJ2-3; tentatively, D is TRBD2 (5 bases). Deletions cut 2 bases from V and 6 bases from J, with 15 bases between. The germline CDR1 and CDR2 sequences are DFQATT and SNEGSKA (reference sequence). The CDR3 consists of 14 residues.

This clonotype was seen only a few times. The chain has TRBV3-1 and TRBJ2-7, with 11 bases identical to TRBD2. The CDR3 spans 16 residues. Unmatched junction bases numbered 8, after V lost 1 base and J lost 6 bases. Germline values: CDR1 LGHDT, CDR2 YNNKEL (reference sequence). CDR3 sequence: CASSQASSGGPGEQYF. In DNA, the CDR3 is TGTGCCAGCAGCCAAGCGTCTAGCGGGGGGCCGGGCGAGCAGTACTTC.

This clonotype was detected only a few times. V and J are TRBV20-1 and TRBJ2-1, with 11 bases identical to TRBD2. The CDR3 is 15 amino acids. The ends lost 5 bases at V and 2 bases at J; junction bases unmatched: 5. Germline loops: CDR1 DFQATT, CDR2 SNEGSKA (reference sequence). As DNA, the CDR3 is TGCAGTGCTGGGATGACTAGCGGGGCCTACAATGAGCAGTTCTTC. Its translation: CSAGMTSGAYNEQFF.

J is TRBJ1-2 and V is TRBV6-5; D perhaps matches TRBD1 (5 bases). The V end was cut by 4 bases, the J end by 4 bases, with 10 bases between. CDR3 length: 13 residues. The germline CDR1 and CDR2 sequences are MNHEY and SVGAGI. For the CDR3, the DNA is TGTGCCAGCAGTTGGGGGACGGTCTATGGCTACACCTTC. It specifies CASSWGTVYGYTF.

The V gene is TRBV20-1, the J gene TRBJ2-1; TRBD2 might be the D (5 bases). The germline V and J ends were trimmed by 6 bases and 5 bases, with 20 bases remaining between them. Per the germline V gene, CDR1 is DFQATT and CDR2 is SNEGSKA (reference sequence). This CDR3 is built from 15 residues. CDR3 region: CSARFRDSEDNEQFF. The CDR3 DNA reads TGCAGTGCCCGCTTCCGGGATTCGGAGGACAATGAGCAGTTCTTC.

This clonotype was observed a handful of times. The rearrangement uses TRBV20-1 and TRBJ1-5; 8 bases fit TRBD1. V gave up 2 bases and J gave up 7 bases; unmatched junction bases: 7. The CDR3 runs 14 residues. Germline CDR1 DFQATT, CDR2 SNEGSKA (reference sequence). CDR3 protein: CSARQGQVQQPQHF. DNA for the CDR3: TGCAGTGCTAGACAGGGACAGGTTCAGCAGCCCCAGCATTTT.

V gene TRBV7-8 combines with J gene TRBJ2-5, with a possible D match to TRBD2 (7 bases). V shed 5 bases and J shed 5 bases, with 18 bases lying between them. The CDR3 is 15 residues long. Germline V gene lookup returns CDR1 SGHVS and CDR2 FQNEAQ. In DNA, the CDR3 is TGTGCCAGCAGCGGGGGGGGCGGGGATAGGGAGACCCAGTACTTC. Translating gives CASSGGGGDRETQYF. The entire variable domain, with the rest obtained from reference TRBV7-8 and TRBJ2-5, is as follows: GAGVSQSPRYKVAKRGQDVALRCDPISGHVSLFWYQQALGQGPEFLTYFQNEAQLDKSGLPSDRFFAERPEGSVSTLKIQRTQQEDSAVYLCASSGGGGDRETQYFGPGTRLLVL.

The J gene is TRBJ2-5, the V gene TRBV12-3 or TRBV12-4; no firm D call. V lost 2 bases and J lost 5, with 12 bases in between. The CDR3 loop spans 14 amino acids. The CDR3 is CASSLWSLSETQYF. The CDR3 DNA sequence: TGTGCCAGCAGTTTATGGTCCCTTTCGGAGACCCAGTACTTC.

A few counts support this clonotype. This sequence joins TRBV3-1 and TRBJ2-1; 7 bases are shared with TRBD2. The CDR3 runs 18 residues. Germline CDR1 reads LGHDT; CDR2 reads YNNKEL (reference sequence). The ends lost 2 bases at V and 0 bases at J; junction bases unmatched: 10. The CDR3 bases are TGTGCCAGCAGCCAAACACCCCGAGGCGGGAGCTCCTACAATGAGCAGTTCTTC. Its translation is CASSQTPRGGSSYNEQFF.

The sample holds many counts of this clonotype. The chain combines TRBV12-5 with TRBJ1-1; D call uncertain. Germline V CDR1 and CDR2: LGHNT, FRNRAP. There are 16 residues in the CDR3. Trimming removed 0 bases from V and 3 bases from J, with 14 bases in between. CDR3 in amino acids: CASGLVPTEPYTEAFF. In DNA form, the CDR3 reads TGTGCTAGTGGTTTGGTACCCACAGAGCCTTACACTGAAGCTTTCTTT. Combining the CDR3 with reference TRBV12-5 and TRBJ1-1 gives the whole variable domain DARVTQTPRHKVTEMGQEVTMRCQPILGHNTVFWYRQTMMQGLELLAYFRNRAPLDDSGMPKDRFSAEMPDATLATLKIQPSEPRDSAVYFCASGLVPTEPYTEAFFGQGTRLTVV.

This clonotype was counted between two and nine times. The chain links TRBV7-9 to TRBJ1-2; unclear D gene. The V and J ends lost 0 bases and 5 bases respectively, with 13 bases between them. The CDR3 is 15 residues long. Per germline, CDR1 SEHNR and CDR2 FQNEAQ (reference sequence). CDR3 DNA sequence: TGTGCCAGCAGCTTAGCGCGACACAGCGAGTATGGCTACACCTTC. Its protein is CASSLARHSEYGYTF. Full variable domain (missing parts from reference TRBV7-9 and TRBJ1-2): DTGVSQNPRHKITKRGQNVTFRCDPISEHNRLYWYRQTLGQGPEFLTYFQNEAQLEKSRLLSDRFSAERPKGSFSTLEIQRTEQGDSAMYLCASSLARHSEYGYTFGSGTRLTVV.

V is TRBV9 and J is TRBJ2-1, with 10 positions matching TRBD2. The J call may be faulty, since TRBJ2-7 better matches the DNA end. In germline, CDR1 is SGDLS, CDR2 YYNGEE. This CDR3 comprises 17 residues. Here the CDR3 DNA reads TGTGCCAGCAGCGTAGGGACTAGCGGAATTGTCTACAATGAGCAGTACTTC. Translated: CASSVGTSGIVYNEQYF.

The table lists this clonotype with a few counts. The V call is TRBV29-1, the J call TRBJ1-1, with D possibly TRBD1 on 6 matching bases. CDR3 length: 14 amino acids. V was pared by 8 bases and J by 0 bases, with 16 bases between. Germline assignment: CDR1 SQVTM and CDR2 ANQGSEA. CDR3 coding DNA: TGCAGCACCACGCGGGGGGGCATGAACACTGAAGCTTTCTTT. It is translated as CSTTRGGMNTEAFF.

This clonotype was recorded a few times. This CDR3 reads CASRTGQSLTYEQYF. In DNA form, the CDR3 reads TGTGCCAGCAGGACTGGACAGTCGCTGACCTACGAGCAGTACTTC. V usage is TRBV6-2 or TRBV6-3 and J usage is TRBJ2-7; tentative D call: TRBD1 (6 bases). The germline V gene encodes CDR1 MNHEY and CDR2 SVGEGT. The germline V and J ends were trimmed by 6 bases and 2 bases, with 17 bases remaining between them. The CDR3 has 15 residues.

This clonotype came up once. The rearrangement uses TRBV30 and TRBJ1-6; no clear D. V dropped 4 bases and J dropped 14 bases, with 12 bases sitting between them. The CDR3 spans 11 residues. Per the germline V gene, CDR1 is GTSNPN and CDR2 is SVGIG (reference sequence). In DNA form, the CDR3 reads TGTGCCTGGACCGTCGAGGAAGCCCTCCACTTT. It encodes CAWTVEEALHF.

This clonotype has only a few counts. The V call is TRBV30, the J call TRBJ2-3; maybe TRBD1 (6 bases). Trimming shortened V by 2 bases and J by 4 bases, and 13 bases separated the two germline ends. CDR1 and CDR2 (germline): GTSNPN, SVGIG (reference sequence). The CDR3 totals 14 residues. DNA of the CDR3: TGTGCCTGGAGTCTAGCAGGGGCCCCAGATACGCAGTATTTT. Its translation is CAWSLAGAPDTQYF.

The chain joins TRBV5-6 to TRBJ2-1; 9 nucleotides match TRBD2. Germline V CDR1 and CDR2: SGHDT, YYEEEE. The CDR3 is 14 residues long. The V and J ends lost 0 bases and 8 bases, in that order; junction bases with no gene match: 3. CDR3 amino acids: CASSLGTSVHEQFF. For the CDR3, the DNA is TGTGCCAGCAGCTTGGGGACTAGCGTCCATGAGCAGTTCTTC.

Concerning this clonotype: A much bigger clone sits one base away, suggesting this may be a read error. The V call is TRBV7-2, the J call TRBJ2-6; D may be TRBD2 (6 bases). Germline CDR1 SGHTA, CDR2 FQGNSA. CDR3 length: 14 residues. CDR3 in amino acids: CASPGGTGANVRTF. In DNA, the CDR3 is TGTGCCAGCCCAGGCGGGACTGGGGCCAACGTCCGGACTTTC.

The chain couples TRBV5-1 to TRBJ2-4; D call uncertain. The J call may not be correct, given that the DNA end is closer to TRBJ2-7. Per germline, CDR1 SGHRS and CDR2 YFSETQ. The CDR3 is 14 residues long. CDR3 in DNA: TGCGCCAGCAGCTGGGCCGCGAGCACCTACGAGCAGTACTTC. As protein: CASSWAASTYEQYF.

Notes on this clonotype: Since a much larger clone is just one base distant, this may be a read error. The chain recombines TRBV4-1 with TRBJ2-1, with D tentatively TRBD2 (6 bases). From germline, CDR1 is MGHRA and CDR2 YSYEKL. This CDR3 is built from 15 residues. This chain's CDR3 is CASGQEALASNEQFF. The CDR3 DNA follows: TGCGCCAGCGGCCAAGAGGCTCTAGCGTCGAATGAGCAGTTCTTC.